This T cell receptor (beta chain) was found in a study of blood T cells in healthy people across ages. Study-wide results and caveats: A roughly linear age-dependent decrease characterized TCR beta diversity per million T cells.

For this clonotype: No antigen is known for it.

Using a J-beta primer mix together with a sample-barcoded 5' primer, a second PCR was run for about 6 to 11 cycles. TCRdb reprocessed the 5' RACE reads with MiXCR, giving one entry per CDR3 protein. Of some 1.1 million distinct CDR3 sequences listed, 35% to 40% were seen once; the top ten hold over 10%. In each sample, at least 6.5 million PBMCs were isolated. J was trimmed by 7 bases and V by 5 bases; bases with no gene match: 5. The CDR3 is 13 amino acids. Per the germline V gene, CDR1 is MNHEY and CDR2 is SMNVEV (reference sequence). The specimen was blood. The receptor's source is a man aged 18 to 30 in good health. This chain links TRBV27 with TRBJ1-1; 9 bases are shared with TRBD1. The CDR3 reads CASSTGGANEAFF. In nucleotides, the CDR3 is TGTGCCAGCAGTACAGGGGGCGCGAATGAAGCTTTCTTT.